This T cell receptor (beta chain) is drawn from a study of blood T cell repertoires in COVID-19 (dated by TCRdb to about 2020). At the level of the whole study: Samples from collaborators originated in the United States, Italy and Spain and spanned both the acute and convalescent phases of COVID-19. The prospective study material was composed of cDNA or gDNA derived from T cells, B-cell-depleted T cells, or PBMCs. Subjects who had been exposed to COVID-19, were actively infected with it, or had recovered from it provided the deeply sampled blood TCRbeta repertoires that made up the dataset. The repertoires were made available in a free public database intended to serve as a resource for research on the immune response to SARS-CoV-2. The samples were drawn from two sources: the first 160 participants of the ongoing ImmuneRACE study, and 1,000 to 1,500 subjects contributed by 6 global collaborators. The sample metadata nearly always contained a de-identified subject ID, COVID-19 status, age in years and sex. Where HLA class I and class II types were available, the types were taken from metadata supplied by the sample provider, not from assay-based typing.

Collaborating institutions collected whole blood in K2EDTA tubes following their own protocols. For TCRbeta analysis, collaborators shipped samples as frozen whole blood, isolated PBMCs, or DNA extracted from either of those sample types. Broad study findings and their caveats: The quantity of clinical and demographic metadata differed by source and by participant and was supplied without curation.

With regard to this clone: Its antigen is still unknown. No much larger clone exists at a distance of one base, and base qualities are not known.

TCRbeta CDR3 regions were amplified from genomic DNA by means of the immunoSEQ Assay, a bias-controlled multiplex PCR. On the authors' methods: Within the assay, amplification of reference gene primers was used to estimate how many nucleated cells each sample contained. To quantify the absolute abundance of each unique TCRbeta CDR3 rearrangement, sequence reads were collapsed and filtered. For each sample, productive Simpson clonality was calculated as the square root of Simpson's diversity index over productive rearrangements. TCRdb limited this immuneACCESS table to in-frame rearrangements with V and J called. A share of clones is missing; checked studies link under half to unresolved V genes, and the rest is unexplained. V and J calls and clone size come straight from that table; D and trimming were deduced from the DNA. The table for this sample lists 110,000 to 150,000 clones; around 90% of them were counted only once. The top ten clones comprise approximately 1.8% of the sample.

The origin of this receptor is a man aged 70 or older with acute or convalescent COVID-19. The specimen sequenced was peripheral blood.

The CDR3 is CSASGGFNEKLFF. The DNA reads TGCAGTGCTAGTGGAGGGTTTAATGAAAAACTGTTTTTT. The V and J segments used are TRBV20-1 and TRBJ1-4, with no confidently assigned D gene. The germline V gene (reference sequence) yields DFQATT for CDR1 and SNEGSKA for CDR2. Taken from cysteine to phenylalanine, the CDR3 has 13 residues. Just the 39-base CDR3 DNA is kept, in frame starting at base 1. V lost 3 bases and J lost 4 bases; the stretch between them is 9 bases long.